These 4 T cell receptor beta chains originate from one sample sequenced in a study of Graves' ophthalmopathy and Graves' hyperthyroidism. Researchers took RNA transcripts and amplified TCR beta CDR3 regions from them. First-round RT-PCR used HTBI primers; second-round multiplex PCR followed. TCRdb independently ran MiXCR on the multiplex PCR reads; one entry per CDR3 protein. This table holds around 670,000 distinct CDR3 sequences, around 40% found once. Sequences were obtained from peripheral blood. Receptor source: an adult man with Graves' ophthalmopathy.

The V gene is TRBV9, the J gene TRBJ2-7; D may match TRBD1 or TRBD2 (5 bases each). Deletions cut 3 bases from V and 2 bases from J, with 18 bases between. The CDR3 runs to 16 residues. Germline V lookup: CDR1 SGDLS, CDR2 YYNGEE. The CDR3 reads CASSEHPGPKAYEQYF. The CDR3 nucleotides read TGTGCCAGCAGCGAGCATCCGGGACCGAAAGCCTACGAGCAGTACTTC.

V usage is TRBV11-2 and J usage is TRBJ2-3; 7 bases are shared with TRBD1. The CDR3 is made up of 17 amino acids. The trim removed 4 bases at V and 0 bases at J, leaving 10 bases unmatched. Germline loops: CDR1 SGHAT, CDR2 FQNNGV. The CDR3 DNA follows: TGTGCCAGCAGCTACGTCGTTGGGGACAGTAGCACAGATACGCAGTATTTT. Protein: CASSYVVGDSSTDTQYF. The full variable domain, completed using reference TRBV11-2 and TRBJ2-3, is EAGVAQSPRYKIIEKRQSVAFWCNPISGHATLYWYQQILGQGPKLLIQFQNNGVVDDSQLPKDRFSAERLKGVDSTLKIQPAKLEDSAVYLCASSYVVGDSSTDTQYFGPGTRLTVL.

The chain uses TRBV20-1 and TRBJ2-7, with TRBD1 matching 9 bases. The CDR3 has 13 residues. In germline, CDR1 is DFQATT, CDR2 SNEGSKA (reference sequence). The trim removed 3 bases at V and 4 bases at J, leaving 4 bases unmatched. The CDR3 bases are TGCAGTGCTAGTAAGGACAGGGGATACGAGCAGTACTTC. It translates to CSASKDRGYEQYF.

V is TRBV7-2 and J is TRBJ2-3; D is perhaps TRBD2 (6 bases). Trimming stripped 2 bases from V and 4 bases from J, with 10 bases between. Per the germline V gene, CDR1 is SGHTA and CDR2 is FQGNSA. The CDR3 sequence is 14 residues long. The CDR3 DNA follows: TGTGCCAGCAGCTTAACTAGGGAGGCAGATACGCAGTATTTT. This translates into CASSLTREADTQYF. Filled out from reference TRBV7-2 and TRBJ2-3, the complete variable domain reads GAGVSQSPSNKVTEKGKDVELRCDPISGHTALYWYRQSLGQGLEFLIYFQGNSAPDKSGLPSDRFSAERTGGSVSTLTIQRTQQEDSAVYLCASSLTREADTQYFGPGTRLTVL.